The source of this T cell receptor (beta chain) is a study of CD8 T cells in ankylosing spondylitis (dated by TCRdb to 2016 to 2017). The study in broad terms: To find TCR variants linked to disease, the study profiled T cell receptor beta repertoires in ankylosing spondylitis patients and healthy donors. The full study cohort was made up of approximately 27 ankylosing spondylitis patients and 108 healthy donors. Peripheral blood was sampled, and synovial fluid was also collected from ankylosing spondylitis patients. Results and caveats for the whole study, not just this receptor: According to the report, matched synovial fluid samples from ankylosing spondylitis patients were significantly enriched for the disease-linked clones. Some motif variants were previously reported in synovial fluid and blood of reactive arthritis patients, suggesting common disease-initiation mechanisms. A CD8+ phenotype was shown by the disease-linked clones, which were found at relatively low frequencies in peripheral blood. Blood from ankylosing spondylitis patients appeared to be characterized by a TCR beta motif made up of several highly homologous amino acid variants.

About this clonotype itself: The antigen it recognizes is unknown. One base away there is no much larger clone; base qualities are not given.

The V end loses 6 bases and the J end loses 1 base, and a stretch of 9 bases separates them. CDR1 and CDR2 are read off the germline V gene as SGHAT and FQNNGV. Spanning cysteine to phenylalanine, the CDR3 consists of 13 amino acids. Left in the record is the CDR3 DNA by itself, 39 bases read in frame from the first base. Sequencing instrument: Illumina HiSeq 2500. Quantitative 5'-RACE with molecular barcodes was the method used to prepare the TCR beta libraries. Per the authors' processing: Disease-linked TCR variants were identified with a new computational method built on a probabilistic model of VDJ rearrangement. Using fastp trimming at Q25 and MiXCR clonotype assembly, TCRdb reanalyzed the public sequencing data and kept in-frame beta chains. Every distinct CDR3 protein forms one entry, paired with its most common genes and DNA. These V and J calls rely on TCRdb rather than the paper's analysis. The sample yields about 500,000 distinct CDR3 sequences; 12% were counted once. The ten largest clones take up around 7% of the sample.

This sequence was found in a male donor with ankylosing spondylitis. The sequence links TRBV11-2 to TRBJ1-1, with an unclear D gene assignment. The sequenced sample consisted of blood, either unsorted or a sorted T cell fraction (not recorded which). The CDR3 protein is CASRPDPNTEAFF. The sequenced DNA: TGTGCCAGCAGGCCGGACCCGAACACTGAAGCTTTCTTT.